These 13 T cell receptor beta chains originate from one sample sequenced in a study of cytomegalovirus exposure and HLA in healthy donors. The PCR had 60 Vbeta and 13 Jbeta primers. Repertoires were generated with immunoSEQ multiplex PCR, while TCRdb's copy carries only in-frame clones and drops some. This sample's clone table lists about 140,000 clones. Material: PBMCs. The receptors shown here come from a male donor in good health and CMV-seronegative.

V and J are TRBV7-9 and TRBJ1-1; possibly TRBD1 for D (6 bases). CDR3 length: 14 residues. The V gene lost 3 bases and the J gene lost 1 base, with 9 bases spanning the gap. Germline CDR1 and CDR2: SEHNR and FQNEAQ (reference sequence). The CDR3 bases are TGTGCCAGCAGCTTCGGACAGACGAACACTGAAGCTTTCTTT. As protein: CASSFGQTNTEAFF. The full variable domain, rest sourced from reference TRBV7-9 and TRBJ1-1, is DTGVSQNPRHKITKRGQNVTFRCDPISEHNRLYWYRQTLGQGPEFLTYFQNEAQLEKSRLLSDRFSAERPKGSFSTLEIQRTEQGDSAMYLCASSFGQTNTEAFFGQGTRLTVV.

V gene TRBV14 combines with J gene TRBJ2-7; no reliable D call. With 1 base removed from V and 3 bases from J, the gap between germline ends came to 10 bases. The CDR3 sequence is 14 residues long. Germline loops: CDR1 SGHDN, CDR2 FVKESK. CDR3 in DNA: TGTGCCAGCAGCCAAGCACAACAGCTCTACGAGCAGTACTTC. It translates to CASSQAQQLYEQYF.

The chain recombines TRBV28 with TRBJ2-7; D not certain. The CDR3 covers 14 residues. The V gene's germline CDR1 is MDHEN and CDR2 SYDVKM. V lost 1 base and J 2 bases, leaving 9 bases between the germline ends. The CDR3 DNA is TGTGCCAGCAGTTTATCGCAGGATCCCTACGAGCAGTACTTC. Its protein is CASSLSQDPYEQYF. The full variable domain, rest sourced from reference TRBV28 and TRBJ2-7, is DVKVTQSSRYLVKRTGEKVFLECVQDMDHENMFWYRQDPGLGLRLIYFSYDVKMKEKGDIPEGYSVSREKKERFSLILESASTNQTSMYLCASSLSQDPYEQYFGPGTRLTVT.

The CDR3 nucleotides read TGTGCCAGCAGCCAAGGGGGCGGGACTAGCGGGAGGGCCGACACCGGGGAGCTGTTTTTT. Protein: CASSQGGGTSGRADTGELFF. The chain joins TRBV4-2 to TRBJ2-2, with 16 bases lining up with TRBD2. Germline-derived CDR1 and CDR2 are LGHNA and YNFKEQ. The CDR3 consists of 20 residues. The ends lost 1 base at V and 3 bases at J; junction bases unmatched: 8.

The chain joins TRBV5-6 to TRBJ1-4; TRBD1 might be the D (5 bases). Deletions cut 0 bases from V and 1 base from J, with 13 bases between. Germline V lookup: CDR1 SGHDT, CDR2 YYEEEE. The length of the CDR3 is 17 residues. The CDR3 reads CASSLGLGARTNEKLFF. The CDR3 DNA reads as TGTGCCAGCAGCTTGGGGCTAGGGGCTCGAACTAATGAAAAACTGTTTTTT.

J is TRBJ1-1 and V is TRBV18; TRBD1 might be the D (6 bases). V was cut by 1 base and J by 1 base, with 10 bases left in between. CDR1 is KGHSH, CDR2 LQKENI, per germline. The CDR3 has 15 amino acids. The CDR3 region is CASSPLVQGNTEAFF. For the CDR3, the DNA is TGTGCCAGCTCACCACTGGTACAGGGGAACACTGAAGCTTTCTTT.

The chain couples TRBV5-1 to TRBJ1-1; TRBD1 matches 9 bases. The V segment lost 4 bases and the J segment 6 bases; nucleotides outside the gene matches: 7. The germline V gene encodes CDR1 SGHRS and CDR2 YFSETQ. This CDR3 is 14 amino acids long. The CDR3: CASSTRDRVSEAFF. CDR3 nucleotides: TGCGCCAGCAGCACCCGGGACAGGGTTTCTGAAGCTTTCTTT.

The chain has TRBV25-1 and TRBJ1-4; 7 bases are shared with TRBD1. The CDR3 covers 14 residues. The junction had 5 bases not matched to a gene; V was cut back by 4 bases and J by 6 bases. In germline, CDR1 is MGHDK, CDR2 SYGVNS. The CDR3 DNA sequence: TGTGCCAGCAGTGTACCGGGACAGTATGAAAAACTGTTTTTT. It is translated as CASSVPGQYEKLFF.

The genes are TRBV5-1 and TRBJ2-7; D not certain. CDR1 and CDR2 from the germline V gene are SGHRS and YFSETQ. CDR3 size: 14 residues. V was pared by 1 base and J by 0 bases, with 8 bases between. CDR3 sequence: CASSLLSHSYEQYF. The CDR3 region has the DNA TGCGCCAGCAGCTTGTTGTCCCACTCCTACGAGCAGTACTTC. The full variable domain, rest sourced from reference TRBV5-1 and TRBJ2-7, is KAGVTQTPRYLIKTRGQQVTLSCSPISGHRSVSWYQQTPGQGLQFLFEYFSETQRNKGNFPGRFSGRQFSNSRSEMNVSTLELGDSALYLCASSLLSHSYEQYFGPGTRLTVT.

The chain recombines TRBV6-5 with TRBJ1-1; TRBD1 agrees at 10 bases. Germline loops: CDR1 MNHEY, CDR2 SVGAGI. This CDR3 comprises 13 residues. Germline trimming cut 9 bases from V and 5 bases from J; bases unmatched to any gene: 6. The CDR3 is CASRQGARTEAFF. In nucleotides, the CDR3 is TGTGCCAGTCGACAGGGGGCAAGGACTGAAGCTTTCTTT.

The chain recombines TRBV20-1 with TRBJ1-1, with D perhaps matching TRBD1 (5 bases). V was clipped by 5 bases and J by 6 bases, with 10 bases between them. This CDR3 is 11 amino acids long. The germline V gene has CDR1 DFQATT and CDR2 SNEGSKA (reference sequence). CDR3 DNA: TGCAGTGCTGTTCGACAGCCTGAAGCTTTCTTT. It yields the protein CSAVRQPEAFF.

The chain has TRBV19 and TRBJ2-2; 11 positions agree with TRBD2. The CDR3 consists of 16 residues. Germline-derived CDR1 and CDR2 are LNHDA and SQIVND (reference sequence). V trimming: 5 bases; J trimming: 6 bases; junction bases outside the gene matches: 8. CDR3 nucleotide sequence: TGTGCCAGTAGTGTGATAGCGGGGGGGCCTCCCGGGGAGCTGTTTTTT. Protein product: CASSVIAGGPPGELFF.

J is TRBJ2-5 and V is TRBV5-4; 10 bases agree with TRBD2. This CDR3 region has 15 residues. Losses at the gene ends were 3 bases for V and 4 bases for J; bases not matched to a gene: 6. Germline-derived CDR1 and CDR2 are SGHNT and YYREEE (reference sequence). The CDR3: CASSSSGGGGETQYF. The CDR3 nucleotides read TGTGCCAGCAGCTCGAGCGGGGGGGGAGGAGAGACCCAGTACTTC.